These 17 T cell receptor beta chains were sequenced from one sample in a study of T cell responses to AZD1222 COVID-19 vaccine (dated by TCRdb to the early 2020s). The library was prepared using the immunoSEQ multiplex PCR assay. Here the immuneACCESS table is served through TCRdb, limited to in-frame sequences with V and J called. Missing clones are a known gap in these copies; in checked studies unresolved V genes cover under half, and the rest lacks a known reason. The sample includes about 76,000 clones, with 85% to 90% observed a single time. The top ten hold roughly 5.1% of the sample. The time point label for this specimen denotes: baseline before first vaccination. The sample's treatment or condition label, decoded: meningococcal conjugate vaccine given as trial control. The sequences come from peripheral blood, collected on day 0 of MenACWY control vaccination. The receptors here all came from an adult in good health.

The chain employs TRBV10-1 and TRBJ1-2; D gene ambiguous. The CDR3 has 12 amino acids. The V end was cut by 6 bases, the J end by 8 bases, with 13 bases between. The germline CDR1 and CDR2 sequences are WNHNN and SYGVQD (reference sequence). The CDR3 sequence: CASSDGFSGYTF. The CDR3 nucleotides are TGCGCCAGCAGCGATGGGTTCAGCGGCTACACCTTC.

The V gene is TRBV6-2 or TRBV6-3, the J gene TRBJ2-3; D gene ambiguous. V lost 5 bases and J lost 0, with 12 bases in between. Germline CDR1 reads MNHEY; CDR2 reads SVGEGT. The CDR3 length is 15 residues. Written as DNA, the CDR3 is TGTGCCAGCAGTGACATAGGAGCTAGCACAGATACGCAGTATTTT. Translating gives CASSDIGASTDTQYF.

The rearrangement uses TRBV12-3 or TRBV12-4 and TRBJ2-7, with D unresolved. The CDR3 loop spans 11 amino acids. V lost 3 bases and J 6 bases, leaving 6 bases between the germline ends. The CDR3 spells CASSLMGEQYF. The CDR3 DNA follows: TGTGCCAGCAGTTTGATGGGCGAGCAGTACTTC.

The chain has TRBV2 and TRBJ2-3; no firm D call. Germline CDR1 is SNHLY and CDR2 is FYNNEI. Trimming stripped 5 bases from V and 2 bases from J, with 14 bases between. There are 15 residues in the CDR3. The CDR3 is CASSLNYGITDTQYF. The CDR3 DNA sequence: TGTGCCAGCAGTCTAAACTACGGCATCACAGATACGCAGTATTTT.

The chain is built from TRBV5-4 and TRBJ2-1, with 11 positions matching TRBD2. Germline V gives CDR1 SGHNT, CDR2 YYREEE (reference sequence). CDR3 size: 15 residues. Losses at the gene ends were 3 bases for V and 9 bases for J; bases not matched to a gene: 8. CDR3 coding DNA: TGTGCCAGCAGCTCGCCCGGGACTAGCGGTGTTGAGCAGTTCTTC. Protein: CASSSPGTSGVEQFF.

The chain's CDR3 is CASSRQENTEAFF. The CDR3 region has the DNA TGTGCCAGCAGTAGACAGGAGAACACTGAAGCTTTCTTT. This rearrangement joins TRBV6-2 or TRBV6-3 to TRBJ1-1; D might be TRBD1 (6 bases). Between the trimmed V and J ends, which lost 5 bases and 1 base, there was a span of 8 bases. The germline gives CDR1 MNHEY, CDR2 SVGEGT. CDR3 length: 13 amino acids.

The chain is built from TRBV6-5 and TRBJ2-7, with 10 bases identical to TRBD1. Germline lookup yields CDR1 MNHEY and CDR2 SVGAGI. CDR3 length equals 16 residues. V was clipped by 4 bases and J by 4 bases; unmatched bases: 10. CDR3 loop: CASSSRSGTGAYEQYF. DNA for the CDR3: TGTGCCAGCAGTTCCCGCTCCGGGACAGGGGCGTACGAGCAGTACTTC.

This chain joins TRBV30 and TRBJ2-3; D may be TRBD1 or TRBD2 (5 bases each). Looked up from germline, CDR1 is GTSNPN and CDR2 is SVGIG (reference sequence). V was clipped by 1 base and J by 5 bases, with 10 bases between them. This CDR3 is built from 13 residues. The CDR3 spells CAWSAMGVDTQYF. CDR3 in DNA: TGTGCCTGGAGTGCGATGGGGGTAGATACGCAGTATTTT.

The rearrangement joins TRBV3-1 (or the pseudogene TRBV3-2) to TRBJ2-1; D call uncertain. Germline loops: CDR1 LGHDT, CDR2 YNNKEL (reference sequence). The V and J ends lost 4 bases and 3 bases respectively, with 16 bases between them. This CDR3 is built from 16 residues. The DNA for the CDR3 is TGTGCCAGCAGCCCCAGGCTAGGAACCGACTACAATGAGCAGTTCTTC. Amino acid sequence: CASSPRLGTDYNEQFF.

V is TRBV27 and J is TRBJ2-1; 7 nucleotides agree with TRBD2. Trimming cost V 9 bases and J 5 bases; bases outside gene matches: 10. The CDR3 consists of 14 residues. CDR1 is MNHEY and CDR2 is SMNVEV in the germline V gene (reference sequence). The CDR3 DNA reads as TGTGCCAGGCGAACGGGAGGCCATCACAATGAGCAGTTCTTC. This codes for CARRTGGHHNEQFF.

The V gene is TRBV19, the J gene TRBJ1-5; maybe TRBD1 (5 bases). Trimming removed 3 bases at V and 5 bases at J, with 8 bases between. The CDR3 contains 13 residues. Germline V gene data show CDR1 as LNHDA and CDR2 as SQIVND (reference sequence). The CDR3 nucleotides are TGTGCCAGTAGTATTGGGGGGGATCAGCCCCAGCATTTT. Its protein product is CASSIGGDQPQHF.

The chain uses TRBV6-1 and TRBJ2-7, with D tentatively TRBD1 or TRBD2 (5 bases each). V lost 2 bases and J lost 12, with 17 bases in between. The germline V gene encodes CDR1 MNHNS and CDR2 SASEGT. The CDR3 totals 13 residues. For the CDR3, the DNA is TGTGCCAGCAGTGAAAGAGGTGAGGGACGGGCGTACTTC. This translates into CASSERGEGRAYF.

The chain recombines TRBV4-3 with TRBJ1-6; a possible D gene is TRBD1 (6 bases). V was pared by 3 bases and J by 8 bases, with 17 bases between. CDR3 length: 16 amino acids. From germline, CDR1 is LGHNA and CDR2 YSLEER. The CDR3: CASSQAGTYRDSPLHF. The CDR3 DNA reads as TGCGCCAGCAGCCAGGCGGGGACATACAGGGATTCACCCCTCCACTTT.

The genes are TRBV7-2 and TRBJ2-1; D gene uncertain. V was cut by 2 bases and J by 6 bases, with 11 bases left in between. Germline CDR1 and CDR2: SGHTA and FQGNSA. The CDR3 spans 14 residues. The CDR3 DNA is TGTGCCAGCAGCTTATACGGTAAGGGCAATGAGCAGTTCTTC. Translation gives CASSLYGKGNEQFF. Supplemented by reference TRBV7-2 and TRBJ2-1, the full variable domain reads GAGVSQSPSNKVTEKGKDVELRCDPISGHTALYWYRQSLGQGLEFLIYFQGNSAPDKSGLPSDRFSAERTGGSVSTLTIQRTQQEDSAVYLCASSLYGKGNEQFFGPGTRLTVL.

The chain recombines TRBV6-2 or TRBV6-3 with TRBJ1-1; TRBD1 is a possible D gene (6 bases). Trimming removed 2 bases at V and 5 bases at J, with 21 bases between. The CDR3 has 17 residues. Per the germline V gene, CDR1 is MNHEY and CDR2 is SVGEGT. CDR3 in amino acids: CASSYLQGRGGNTEAFF. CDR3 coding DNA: TGTGCCAGCAGTTACCTTCAGGGCAGGGGAGGAAATACTGAAGCTTTCTTT.

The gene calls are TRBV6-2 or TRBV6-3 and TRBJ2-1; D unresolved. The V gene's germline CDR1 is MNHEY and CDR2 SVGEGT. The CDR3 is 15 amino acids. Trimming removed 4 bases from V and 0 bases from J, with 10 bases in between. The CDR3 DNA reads TGTGCCAGCAGTTCGCGACCGAGCTCCTACAATGAGCAGTTCTTC. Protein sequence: CASSSRPSSYNEQFF.

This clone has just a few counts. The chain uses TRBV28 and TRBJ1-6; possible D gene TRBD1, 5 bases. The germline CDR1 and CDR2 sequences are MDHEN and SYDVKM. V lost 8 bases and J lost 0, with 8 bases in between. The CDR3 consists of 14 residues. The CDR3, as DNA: TGTGCCAGCGGGGGTAGCTCCTATAATTCACCCCTCCACTTT. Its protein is CASGGSSYNSPLHF.